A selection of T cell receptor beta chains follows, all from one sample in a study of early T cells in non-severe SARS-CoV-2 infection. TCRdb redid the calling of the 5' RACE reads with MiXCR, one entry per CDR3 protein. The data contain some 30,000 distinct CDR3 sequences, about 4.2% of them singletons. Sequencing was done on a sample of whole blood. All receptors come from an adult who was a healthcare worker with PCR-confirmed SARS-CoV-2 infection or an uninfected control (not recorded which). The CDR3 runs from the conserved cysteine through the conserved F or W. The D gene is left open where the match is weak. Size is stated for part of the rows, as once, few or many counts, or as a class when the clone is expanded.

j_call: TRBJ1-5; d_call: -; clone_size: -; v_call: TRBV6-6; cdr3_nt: TGTGCCAGCAGTTACTCTGGGCAGCCCCAGCATTTT; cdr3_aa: CASSYSGQPQHF
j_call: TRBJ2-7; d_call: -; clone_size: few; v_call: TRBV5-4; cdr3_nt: TGTGCCAGCAGCTTGCAGGGTGCCCGCGAGCAGTACTTC; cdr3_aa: CASSLQGAREQYF
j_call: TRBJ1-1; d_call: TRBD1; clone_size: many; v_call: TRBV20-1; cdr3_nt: TGCAGTGCTAGGCATATGGGGACAGGGACCCCTGAAGCTTTCTTT; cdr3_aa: CSARHMGTGTPEAFF
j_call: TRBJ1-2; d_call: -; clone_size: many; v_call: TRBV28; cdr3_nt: TGTGCCAGCAGTTTACTGGGGGCGGCTAACTATGGCTACACCTTC; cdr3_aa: CASSLLGAANYGYTF
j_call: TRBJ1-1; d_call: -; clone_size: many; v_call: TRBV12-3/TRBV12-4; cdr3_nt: TGTGCCAGCACCTTCCCACCCACTGAAGCTTTCTTT; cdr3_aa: CASTFPPTEAFF
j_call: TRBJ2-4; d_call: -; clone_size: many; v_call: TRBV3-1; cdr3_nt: TGTGCCAGCAGCCCGCGGCAGTCTGAGCTAGCCAAAAACATTCAGTACTTC; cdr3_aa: CASSPRQSELAKNIQYF
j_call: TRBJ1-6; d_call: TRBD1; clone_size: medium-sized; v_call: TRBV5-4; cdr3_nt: TGTGCCAGCAGGACAGGGGGCTCACCCCTCCACTTT; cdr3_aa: CASRTGGSPLHF
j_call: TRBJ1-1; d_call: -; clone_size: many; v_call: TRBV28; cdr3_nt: TGTGCCAGCAAGGAGGGGAACACTGAAGCTTTCTTT; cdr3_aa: CASKEGNTEAFF
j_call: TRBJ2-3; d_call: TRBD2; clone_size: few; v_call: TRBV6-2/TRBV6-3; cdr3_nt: TGTGCCAGCAGTTACTCCCACAGCGGGGTTACAGATACGCAGTATTTT; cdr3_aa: CASSYSHSGVTDTQYF
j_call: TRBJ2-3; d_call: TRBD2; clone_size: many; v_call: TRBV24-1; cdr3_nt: TGTGCCACCAGTGACCCCGTAGCGGGGGCCGCTGGAGATACGCAGTATTTT; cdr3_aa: CATSDPVAGAAGDTQYF
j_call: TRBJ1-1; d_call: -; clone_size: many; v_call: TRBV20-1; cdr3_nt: TGCAGTGCTGCCACCGGGGCATACCCTGAAGCTTTCTTT; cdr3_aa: CSAATGAYPEAFF
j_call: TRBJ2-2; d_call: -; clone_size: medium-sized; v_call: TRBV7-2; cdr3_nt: TGTGCCAGCAGCAGAGCAGGGGTCTTCGGGGAGCTGTTTTTT; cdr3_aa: CASSRAGVFGELFF
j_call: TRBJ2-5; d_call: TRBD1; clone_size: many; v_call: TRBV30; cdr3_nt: TGTGCCTGGAGTGACGCACAGGGGGGAAAAGAGACCCAGTACTTC; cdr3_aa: CAWSDAQGGKETQYF
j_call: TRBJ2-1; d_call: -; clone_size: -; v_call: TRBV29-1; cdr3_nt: TGCAGCGTGCGGACAGCGAGCAATGAGCAGTTCTTC; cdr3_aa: CSVRTASNEQFF
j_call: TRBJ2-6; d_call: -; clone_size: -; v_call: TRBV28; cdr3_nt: TGTGCCAGCAGTTTAGAACTTTCCTCTGGGGCCAACGTCCTGACTTTC; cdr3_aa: CASSLELSSGANVLTF
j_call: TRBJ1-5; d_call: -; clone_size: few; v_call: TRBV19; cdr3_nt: TGTGCCAGTACCGCAGGGTCCGTTTATAGCAATCAGCCCCAGCATTTT; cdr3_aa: CASTAGSVYSNQPQHF
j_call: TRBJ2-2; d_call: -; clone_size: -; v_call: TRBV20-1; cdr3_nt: TGCAGTGCTAGAGCTACCCGGAGGGCCGCGAACACCGGGGAGCTGTTTTTT; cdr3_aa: CSARATRRAANTGELFF
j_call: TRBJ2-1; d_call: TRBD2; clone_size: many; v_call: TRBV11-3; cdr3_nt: TGTGCCAGCAGCTTAGGGCTAGCGGACTACAATGAGCAGTTCTTC; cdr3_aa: CASSLGLADYNEQFF
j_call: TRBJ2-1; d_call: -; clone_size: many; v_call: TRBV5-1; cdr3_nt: TGCGCCAGCACCCCGGCAGGGGGGTCCTACAATGAGCAGTTCTTC; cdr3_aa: CASTPAGGSYNEQFF
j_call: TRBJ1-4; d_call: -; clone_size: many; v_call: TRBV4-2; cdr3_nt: TGTGCCAGCAGCCAAGAGAGGAGAACTAATGAAAAACTGTTTTTT; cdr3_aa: CASSQERRTNEKLFF
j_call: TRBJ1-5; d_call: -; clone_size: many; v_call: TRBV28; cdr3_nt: TGTGCCAGCAGTTTTGTCCGGGAGAGGAGCAATCAGCCCCAGCATTTT; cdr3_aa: CASSFVRERSNQPQHF
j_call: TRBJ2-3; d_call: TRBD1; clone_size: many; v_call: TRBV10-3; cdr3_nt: TGTGCCATCAGTGCGACAGGGGGCACAGATACGCAGTATTTT; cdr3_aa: CAISATGGTDTQYF
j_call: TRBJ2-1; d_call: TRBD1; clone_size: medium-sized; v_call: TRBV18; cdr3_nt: TGTGCCAGCTCACTTACCGGGACAGACAATGAGCAGTTCTTC; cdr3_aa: CASSLTGTDNEQFF
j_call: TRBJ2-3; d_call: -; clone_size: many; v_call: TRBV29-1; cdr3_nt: TGCAGCGTTGAAGAGGCAGCGGGCACAGATACGCAGTATTTT; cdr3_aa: CSVEEAAGTDTQYF
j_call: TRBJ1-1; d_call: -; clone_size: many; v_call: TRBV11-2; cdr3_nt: TGTGCCAGCAGCTTAGGGAGGACAGCCCGTCAAATGAACACTGAAGCTTTCTTT; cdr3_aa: CASSLGRTARQMNTEAFF
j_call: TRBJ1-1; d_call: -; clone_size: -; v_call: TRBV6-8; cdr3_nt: TGTGCCAGCACTGATTTATGGGGACTTAAGAACACTGAAGCTTTCTTT; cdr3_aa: CASTDLWGLKNTEAFF
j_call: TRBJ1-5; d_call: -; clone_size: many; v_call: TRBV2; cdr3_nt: TGTGCCAGCAGTAAAACCGCGGAGGGTCAGCCCCAGCATTTT; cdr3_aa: CASSKTAEGQPQHF
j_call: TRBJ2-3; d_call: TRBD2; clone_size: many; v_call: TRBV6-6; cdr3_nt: TGTGCCAGTAGAGGACTAGCGGGGGGCCTAAGCACGCAGTATTTT; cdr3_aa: CASRGLAGGLSTQYF
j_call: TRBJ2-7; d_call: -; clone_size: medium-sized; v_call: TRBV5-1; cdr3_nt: TGCGCCAGCAGCAAGAACAGGGATCGAAGCGAGCAGTACTTC; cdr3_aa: CASSKNRDRSEQYF
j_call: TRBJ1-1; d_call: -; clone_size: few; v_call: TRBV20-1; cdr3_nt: TGCAGTGCTAGCTTGGGGGTAGCTTTCTTT; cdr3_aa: CSASLGVAFF
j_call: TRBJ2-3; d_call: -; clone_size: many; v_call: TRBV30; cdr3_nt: TGTGCCTGGAGTGTCTCCACAGATACGCAGTATTTT; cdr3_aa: CAWSVSTDTQYF
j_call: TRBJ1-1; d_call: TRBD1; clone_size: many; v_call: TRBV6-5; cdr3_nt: TGTGCCAGCAGTTCGGGACAGGGTAAAACTGAAGCTTTCTTT; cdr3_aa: CASSSGQGKTEAFF
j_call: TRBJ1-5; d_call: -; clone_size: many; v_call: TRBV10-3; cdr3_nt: TGTGCCATCAGTGGGACTTGGGTACAGCCCCAGCATTTT; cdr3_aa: CAISGTWVQPQHF